These T cell receptor beta chains were read from a single sample in a study of beta chain features in type 1 diabetes. The protocol was immunoSEQ multiplex PCR, while the TCRdb copy is restricted to in-frame clones and leaves out a portion. This table holds 400,000 to 500,000 clones, roughly 14% found once. Sequenced: naive CD4+ T cells from blood. The receptor set was obtained from a man aged 30-40 years in good health. The CDR3 runs from the conserved cysteine through the conserved F or W. Each record gives: D gene, J gene, V gene, clone size, CDR3 protein, CDR3 DNA. D genes are given only for firm matches. Size is omitted from some rows. Given values are once, few, many or a class for expanded clones.

. | TRBJ1-1 | TRBV5-4 | few | CASSLDQEGSTEAFF | TGTGCCAGCAGCTTGGACCAAGAGGGGAGCACTGAAGCTTTCTTT
. | TRBJ2-5 | TRBV28 | few | CASTRTDYQETQYF | TGTGCCAGCACTCGGACGGATTACCAAGAGACCCAGTACTTC
. | TRBJ2-2 | TRBV7-2 | few | CASSYRGNTGELFF | TGTGCCAGCAGCTACCGGGGGAACACCGGGGAGCTGTTTTTT
. | TRBJ2-3 | TRBV2 | few | CASRVMVLSTDTQYF | TGTGCCAGCAGAGTCATGGTACTGAGCACAGATACGCAGTATTTT
. | TRBJ2-1 | TRBV29-1 | few | CSVVRGTEQFF | TGCAGCGTTGTGAGGGGGACTGAGCAGTTCTTC
. | TRBJ2-1 | TRBV11-1 | . | CATRLVGNEQFF | TGTGCCACCAGACTAGTAGGCAATGAGCAGTTCTTC
. | TRBJ2-5 | TRBV7-2 | . | CASSLPLQETQYF | TGTGCCAGCAGCTTACCCTTGCAAGAGACCCAGTACTTC
. | TRBJ2-2 | TRBV9 | few | CASRVPDRTGELFF | TGTGCCAGCAGGGTTCCGGACCGCACCGGGGAGCTGTTTTTT
TRBD1 | TRBJ1-4 | TRBV7-4 | . | CASSLFQGATNEKLFF | TGTGCCAGCAGCTTATTTCAGGGGGCAACTAATGAAAAACTGTTTTTT
. | TRBJ2-3 | TRBV15 | . | CATSRDGGVGTDTQYF | TGTGCCACCAGCAGAGACGGTGGAGTAGGCACAGATACGCAGTATTTT
. | TRBJ2-1 | TRBV18 | . | CASSHSRRVSYNEQFF | TGTGCCAGCTCACACTCCAGGAGGGTTTCGTACAATGAGCAGTTCTTC
. | TRBJ2-1 | TRBV2 | . | CASFGPRHLNEQFF | TGTGCCAGTTTTGGGCCTAGACACCTCAATGAGCAGTTCTTC
. | TRBJ2-3 | TRBV30 | few | CAWSALRGWYF | TGTGCCTGGAGCGCTCTCAGGGGCTGGTATTTT
TRBD2 | TRBJ2-1 | TRBV5-1 | few | CASSLSGSTNEQFF | TGCGCCAGCAGCTTAAGCGGGAGTACAAATGAGCAGTTCTTC
TRBD1 | TRBJ2-6 | TRBV6-6 | few | CASGQGANSGANVLTF | TGTGCCTCCGGACAGGGGGCGAACTCTGGGGCCAACGTCCTGACTTTC
TRBD2 | TRBJ2-3 | TRBV5-4 | few | CASSPGYSGSGRSGDTQYF | TGTGCCAGCAGCCCGGGATATTCGGGGAGCGGGAGGTCGGGAGATACGCAGTATTTT
. | TRBJ2-6 | TRBV27 | few | CASSPSPSGANVLTF | TGTGCCAGCAGTCCAAGCCCCTCTGGGGCCAACGTCCTGACTTTC
. | TRBJ2-4 | TRBV7-7 | few | CASSTHRVAKNIQYF | TGTGCCAGCAGTACACACAGGGTTGCCAAAAACATTCAGTACTTC
. | TRBJ2-1 | TRBV29-1 | few | CSVVLPGRFNEQFF | TGCAGCGTGGTGCTACCCGGACGGTTCAATGAGCAGTTCTTC
. | TRBJ2-1 | TRBV4-3 | few | CASSLGGLSYNEQFF | TGCGCCAGCAGCCTCGGGGGCCTCTCCTACAATGAGCAGTTCTTC
TRBD2 | TRBJ2-3 | TRBV2 | few | CASSPLLAGGGGTDTQYF | TGTGCCAGCAGTCCGCTACTAGCGGGGGGCGGTGGCACAGATACGCAGTATTTT
. | TRBJ2-7 | TRBV6-6 | . | CASSPSSHEQYF | TGTGCCAGCAGTCCTTCCAGCCACGAGCAGTACTTC
. | TRBJ1-2 | TRBV18 | few | CASSGSHEVNYGYTF | TGTGCCAGCTCAGGTTCCCACGAAGTTAACTATGGCTACACCTTC
. | TRBJ2-1 | TRBV10-3 | . | CAIMRWGPTGKSSYNEQFF | TGTGCCATCATGCGATGGGGCCCGACAGGCAAAAGCTCCTACAATGAGCAGTTCTTC
TRBD2 | TRBJ2-1 | TRBV7-3 | few | CASSGTSGYNEQFF | TGTGCCAGCAGTGGGACTAGCGGATACAATGAGCAGTTCTTC
. | TRBJ1-4 | TRBV5-1 | . | CASSLQGGEKLFF | TGCGCCAGCAGCTTACAGGGAGGTGAAAAACTGTTTTTT
TRBD2 | TRBJ2-5 | TRBV7-8 | . | CASSPRAGVWETQYF | TGTGCCAGCAGCCCTAGAGCGGGAGTGTGGGAGACCCAGTACTTC
. | TRBJ1-1 | TRBV29-1 | . | CSVAAGPVEAFF | TGCAGCGTTGCTGCGGGCCCCGTCGAAGCTTTCTTT
TRBD1 | TRBJ1-2 | TRBV29-1 | few | CSGAAGGSMYGYTF | TGCAGCGGGGCGGCAGGGGGAAGTATGTATGGCTACACCTTC
. | TRBJ2-3 | TRBV11-2 | few | CASGPGGGADTQYF | TGTGCCAGCGGCCCGGGGGGCGGGGCAGATACGCAGTATTTT
TRBD1 | TRBJ2-1 | TRBV7-2 | . | CASSRGQGGEQFF | TGTGCCAGCAGCCGAGGACAGGGCGGCGAGCAGTTCTTC
. | TRBJ2-3 | TRBV5-4 | few | CASSLEERVSTDTQYF | TGTGCCAGCAGCTTGGAAGAGCGGGTCAGCACAGATACGCAGTATTTT
. | TRBJ2-4 | TRBV15 | . | CATSSSLLGRAKNIQYF | TGTGCCACCAGCAGTTCCCTATTGGGGAGGGCCAAAAACATTCAGTACTTC
. | TRBJ1-2 | TRBV5-1 | . | CASSFIEGNYGYTF | TGCGCCAGCAGCTTCATCGAAGGGAACTATGGCTACACCTTC
. | TRBJ2-5 | TRBV5-1 | few | CASSSNLRRAFTQETQYF | TGCGCCAGCAGCTCTAACTTACGCAGGGCGTTCACACAAGAGACCCAGTACTTC
. | TRBJ1-2 | TRBV7-2 | . | CASSLPLRGRLDYGYTF | TGTGCCAGCAGCTTACCCCTGAGGGGAAGGCTGGACTATGGCTACACCTTC
TRBD1 | TRBJ2-5 | TRBV13 | . | CASSLRQGEGWETQYF | TGTGCCAGCAGCCTGCGACAGGGGGAAGGTTGGGAGACCCAGTACTTC
. | TRBJ2-5 | TRBV5-1 | few | CASSVDGRRGQETQYF | TGCGCCAGCAGCGTCGACGGGCGGAGAGGCCAAGAGACCCAGTACTTC
. | TRBJ1-6 | TRBV30 | . | CAWRPSYNSPLHF | TGTGCCTGGAGGCCCTCCTATAATTCACCCCTCCACTTT
. | TRBJ2-7 | TRBV7-2 | . | CASSRMAAGGHSEQYF | TGTGCCAGCAGCCGTATGGCCGCCGGGGGGCATTCCGAGCAGTACTTC
. | TRBJ2-4 | TRBV4-3 | few | CASSQEGGTSGIQYF | TGCGCCAGCAGCCAAGAAGGTGGGACATCGGGCATTCAGTACTTC
TRBD2 | TRBJ2-3 | TRBV5-4 | few | CASSYGRTRNTDTQYF | TGTGCCAGCAGCTACGGGAGGACTAGAAACACAGATACGCAGTATTTT
. | TRBJ2-1 | TRBV4-2 | . | CASTETGTYNNEQFF | TGTGCCAGCACCGAGACCGGGACATATAACAATGAGCAGTTCTTC
. | TRBJ2-1 | TRBV19 | . | CASSILPQNRNEQFF | TGTGCCAGTAGTATACTCCCCCAGAATAGGAATGAGCAGTTCTTC